One sample yielded the 17 T cell receptor beta chains listed below, sequenced in a study of blood T cell repertoires in COVID-19. Data came from immunoSEQ multiplex PCR; TCRdb stores just in-frame clones and leaves some out. The repertoire holds about 28,000 clones, with approximately 90% as singletons. Sample: peripheral blood. The receptors were gathered from a man aged 55-75 years with active COVID-19.

This chain uses TRBV19 with TRBJ1-5; D is possibly TRBD1 (5 bases). V lost 0 bases, J lost 3 bases, and 9 bases lay in between. The CDR3 consists of 15 residues. Germline CDR1 LNHDA, CDR2 SQIVND (reference sequence). The CDR3: CASSIENRNNQPQHF. The CDR3 nucleotides are TGTGCCAGTAGTATAGAGAACAGGAACAATCAGCCCCAGCATTTT. The whole variable domain, filled in from reference TRBV19 and TRBJ1-5, reads DGGITQSPKYLFRKEGQNVTLSCEQNLNHDAMYWYRQDPGQGLRLIYYSQIVNDFQKGDIAEGYSVSREKKESFPLTVTSAQKNPTAFYLCASSIENRNNQPQHFGDGTRLSIL.

J is TRBJ1-1 and V is TRBV5-1; D gene unclear. From germline, CDR1 is SGHRS and CDR2 YFSETQ. Trimming took off 1 base at V and 0 bases at J, with 7 bases between the two ends. The CDR3 length is 14 residues. CDR3 protein: CASSLNSVNTEAFF. CDR3 DNA: TGCGCCAGCAGCTTGAACAGTGTGAACACTGAAGCTTTCTTT.

This chain uses TRBV6-1 with TRBJ1-5, with TRBD1 identical over 8 bases. The V gene's germline CDR1 is MNHNS and CDR2 SASEGT. V lost 4 bases to trimming and J lost 7 bases; unmatched junction nucleotides: 12. The CDR3 sequence is 16 residues long. The chain's CDR3 is CASSVNSWTGMQPQHF. As DNA, the CDR3 is TGTGCCAGCAGTGTGAACTCCTGGACAGGGATGCAGCCCCAGCATTTT.

This clone was counted once. The J gene is TRBJ2-1, the V gene TRBV6-5; 7 positions match TRBD1. In germline, CDR1 is MNHEY, CDR2 SVGAGI. The CDR3 extends over 14 amino acids. Trimming at V came to 0 bases and at J to 9 bases, leaving 5 bases not matched to a gene. The CDR3 is CASSYSGTDFEQFF. CDR3 nucleotide sequence: TGTGCCAGCAGTTACTCGGGGACAGACTTTGAGCAGTTCTTC.

The gene calls are TRBV5-1 and TRBJ1-1; weak D call: TRBD1 (5 bases). The germline CDR1 and CDR2 sequences are SGHRS and YFSETQ. The CDR3 extends over 15 amino acids. The V gene lost 3 bases and the J gene lost 5 bases, with 17 bases spanning the gap. This CDR3 reads CASSSGQGARTEAFF. CDR3 bases: TGCGCCAGCAGCTCCGGACAAGGGGCGAGGACTGAAGCTTTCTTT. Drawing the rest from reference TRBV5-1 and TRBJ1-1, the complete variable domain is KAGVTQTPRYLIKTRGQQVTLSCSPISGHRSVSWYQQTPGQGLQFLFEYFSETQRNKGNFPGRFSGRQFSNSRSEMNVSTLELGDSALYLCASSSGQGARTEAFFGQGTRLTVV.

The genes are TRBV9 and TRBJ2-5; TRBD2 agrees at 7 bases. V shed 0 bases and J 2 bases; nucleotides not matched to a gene: 4. The CDR3 has 15 amino acids. Germline assignment: CDR1 SGDLS and CDR2 YYNGEE. CDR3 sequence (DNA): TGTGCCAGCAGCGTAGTTAGCGGGCCTCAAGAGACCCAGTACTTC. This codes for CASSVVSGPQETQYF.

The chain has TRBV4-1 and TRBJ2-7; 8 positions match TRBD1. Trimming removed 2 bases from V and 3 bases from J; junction bases left unmatched: 6. Germline V gene sequence: CDR1 MGHRA, CDR2 YSYEKL. There are 15 residues in the CDR3. CDR3 sequence: CASSQTGTGIYEQYF. As DNA, the CDR3 is TGCGCCAGCAGCCAAACCGGGACAGGTATCTACGAGCAGTACTTC.

The J gene is TRBJ1-2, the V gene TRBV5-4; D is ambiguous. The CDR3 runs 13 residues. Germline CDR1 reads SGHNT; CDR2 reads YYREEE (reference sequence). The V gene lost 0 bases and the J gene lost 6 bases, with 9 bases spanning the gap. This CDR3 reads CASSLAGIDGYTF. For the CDR3, the DNA is TGTGCCAGCAGCTTGGCAGGAATTGATGGCTACACCTTC.

The chain recombines TRBV6-5 with TRBJ2-1, with D maybe TRBD1 (6 bases). Germline V gene sequence: CDR1 MNHEY, CDR2 SVGAGI. The CDR3 totals 15 residues. V lost 6 bases to trimming and J lost 6 bases, with 18 bases between them. CDR3 protein: CASSNRLTGLNEQFF. The CDR3, as DNA: TGTGCCAGCAGCAACCGCTTGACAGGTCTCAATGAGCAGTTCTTC.

J is TRBJ1-6 and V is TRBV14; TRBD1 matches at 10 bases. The CDR3 has 16 amino acids. Unmatched junction bases numbered 2, after V lost 3 bases and J lost 3 bases. CDR1 is SGHDN and CDR2 is FVKESK in the germline V gene. CDR3 amino acids: CASSQGQGIYNSPLHF. The CDR3 nucleotides are TGTGCCAGCAGCCAGGGACAGGGGATCTATAATTCACCCCTCCACTTT.

This chain connects TRBV2 to TRBJ1-1; no firm D call. The V end lost 4 bases, the J end lost 1 base, and 7 bases lay between the germline ends. Germline V lookup: CDR1 SNHLY, CDR2 FYNNEI. The CDR3 covers 13 residues. Written as DNA, the CDR3 is TGTGCCAGCAGTGTGAGGCAGAACACTGAAGCTTTCTTT. Protein sequence: CASSVRQNTEAFF.

J is TRBJ1-1 and V is TRBV28, with D uncertain. Germline-derived CDR1 and CDR2 are MDHEN and SYDVKM. V lost 5 bases and J lost 0, with 7 bases in between. This CDR3 has 13 amino acids. The CDR3 bases are TGTGCCAGCAGTAACGGGGTGAACACTGAAGCTTTCTTT. Protein: CASSNGVNTEAFF.

The chain combines TRBV19 with TRBJ2-5; D might be TRBD1 (5 bases). The CDR3 consists of 11 residues. Germline V gives CDR1 LNHDA, CDR2 SQIVND (reference sequence). Trimming stripped 10 bases from V and 4 bases from J, with 10 bases between. The chain's CDR3 is CATGIGETQYF. CDR3 in DNA: TGTGCCACAGGGATCGGAGAGACCCAGTACTTC.

The V gene is TRBV3-1 (or the pseudogene TRBV3-2), the J gene TRBJ1-1; a possible D gene is TRBD1 (6 bases). Germline CDR1 is LGHDT and CDR2 is YNNKEL (reference sequence). The CDR3 spans 11 residues. The ends were cut back, 5 bases at V and 11 bases at J, with 12 bases in the middle. Written as DNA, the CDR3 is TGTGCCAGCAGCGCAGAGGGGGACGCTTTCTTT. The encoded protein is CASSAEGDAFF.

The chain has TRBV6-5 and TRBJ1-5; 8 nucleotides line up with TRBD1. Trimming at V came to 8 bases and at J to 4 bases, leaving 4 bases not matched to a gene. The germline V gene has CDR1 MNHEY and CDR2 SVGAGI. CDR3 length equals 13 residues. The CDR3: CASSDRENQPQHF. CDR3 nucleotides: TGTGCCAGCTCGGACAGGGAGAATCAGCCCCAGCATTTT.

This chain connects TRBV14 to TRBJ2-4, with 8 bases fitting TRBD1. CDR1 and CDR2 (germline): SGHDN, FVKESK. V shed 9 bases and J 1 base; nucleotides not matched to a gene: 8. This CDR3 has 15 residues. Here the CDR3 DNA reads TGTGCCAGGGTTGTGCAGGGGGCGGCCAAAAACATTCAGTACTTC. Protein product: CARVVQGAAKNIQYF.

J is TRBJ1-5 and V is TRBV5-1; D is perhaps TRBD1 (6 bases). CDR1 SGHRS and CDR2 YFSETQ come from the germline V gene. The CDR3 covers 15 residues. V lost 1 base, J lost 3 bases, and 11 bases lay in between. CDR3 sequence (DNA): TGCGCCAGCAGCTTGACCGGACAGCTCAATCAGCCCCAGCATTTT. Protein product: CASSLTGQLNQPQHF.